Listed below are T cell receptor beta chains from one sample, sequenced in a study of human T cells and chemical hapten exposure. TCRdb called the RACE reads again in MiXCR, with one record for every CDR3 protein. The sample comprises around 71,000 distinct CDR3 sequences, 9.8% of which are singletons, and about 3.1% rests with the top ten. Specimen: whole blood, collected in connection with sensitization to the hapten diphenylcyclopropenone (DPC). Every receptor here comes from a woman in her 40s with alopecia areata. Some clones in this sample may be carry-over from other donors' samples. Both conserved end residues are part of each CDR3. D genes are given only for firm matches. Where a row states a size, it is once, few, many or the class of an expanded clone; other rows omit it.

v_call: TRBV18
clone_size: many
d_call: TRBD1
j_call: TRBJ1-2
cdr3_nt: TGTGCCAGCTCACCACCGGCAACAGGGGGAAACCTTAACTATGGCTACACCTTC
cdr3_aa: CASSPPATGGNLNYGYTF

v_call: TRBV5-1
clone_size: many
d_call: .
j_call: TRBJ1-2
cdr3_nt: TGCGCCAGCAGCTTGGGACAGGCAGATGGCTACACCTTC
cdr3_aa: CASSLGQADGYTF

v_call: TRBV18
clone_size: few
d_call: TRBD2
j_call: TRBJ2-2
cdr3_nt: TGTGCCAGCTCACCAGCCTCGGGGGGAGACGGGGAGCTGTTTTTT
cdr3_aa: CASSPASGGDGELFF

v_call: TRBV18
clone_size: .
d_call: .
j_call: TRBJ1-3
cdr3_nt: TGTGCCAGCTCACCATCACAGATTAGCTCTGGAAACACCATATATTTT
cdr3_aa: CASSPSQISSGNTIYF

v_call: TRBV5-1
clone_size: many
d_call: .
j_call: TRBJ2-1
cdr3_nt: TGCGCCAGCAGCGAATACAATGAGCAGTTCTTC
cdr3_aa: CASSEYNEQFF

v_call: TRBV27
clone_size: .
d_call: TRBD1
j_call: TRBJ2-7
cdr3_nt: TGTGCCAGCAGTTTTTCAGGGGGCGGTGAGCAGTACTTC
cdr3_aa: CASSFSGGGEQYF

v_call: TRBV24-1
clone_size: many
d_call: .
j_call: TRBJ2-1
cdr3_nt: TGTGCCACCCCCGTTGGCTCCTACAATGAGCAGTTCTTC
cdr3_aa: CATPVGSYNEQFF

v_call: TRBV6-6
clone_size: many
d_call: TRBD1
j_call: TRBJ2-7
cdr3_nt: TGTGCCAGCAGTTATGGACAGGGGTCCTACGAGCAGTACTTC
cdr3_aa: CASSYGQGSYEQYF

v_call: TRBV7-9
clone_size: many
d_call: .
j_call: TRBJ2-5
cdr3_nt: TGTGCCAGCAGCGGGGGAATAGAGACCCAGTACTTC
cdr3_aa: CASSGGIETQYF

v_call: TRBV28
clone_size: many
d_call: TRBD1
j_call: TRBJ1-4
cdr3_nt: TGTGCCAGCAGACCAGGGGGTAGTGTTGAAAAACTGTTTTTT
cdr3_aa: CASRPGGSVEKLFF

v_call: TRBV11-2
clone_size: .
d_call: .
j_call: TRBJ1-1
cdr3_nt: TGTGCCAGCAGCGCACTACAGGTCTTGAACACTGAAGCTTTCTTT
cdr3_aa: CASSALQVLNTEAFF

v_call: TRBV7-6
clone_size: many
d_call: .
j_call: TRBJ2-2
cdr3_nt: TGTGCCAGCAGCTTTTTACCCCCCGGCGACGGGGAGCTGTTTTTT
cdr3_aa: CASSFLPPGDGELFF

v_call: TRBV6-2/TRBV6-3
clone_size: few
d_call: TRBD1
j_call: TRBJ1-5
cdr3_nt: TGTGCCAGCAGTTATAAGTTTAACAGGGGGCTTAGCAATCAGCCCCAGCATTTT
cdr3_aa: CASSYKFNRGLSNQPQHF

v_call: TRBV5-5
clone_size: many
d_call: TRBD1
j_call: TRBJ1-5
cdr3_nt: TGTGCCAGCAGCTTGAGGACAGGTGACAATCAGCCCCAGCATTTT
cdr3_aa: CASSLRTGDNQPQHF

v_call: TRBV5-1
clone_size: .
d_call: .
j_call: TRBJ2-3
cdr3_nt: TGCGCCAGCAACCCTGGCGGGTTAAGCACAGATACGCAGTATTTT
cdr3_aa: CASNPGGLSTDTQYF

v_call: TRBV7-6
clone_size: few
d_call: .
j_call: TRBJ2-7
cdr3_nt: TGTGCCAGCAGCCTCAGAGGCGACAGTGCCTACGAGCAGTACTTC
cdr3_aa: CASSLRGDSAYEQYF

v_call: TRBV29-1
clone_size: few
d_call: .
j_call: TRBJ1-1
cdr3_nt: TGCAGCGTTGCCCGGTCGAACACTGAAGCTTTCTTT
cdr3_aa: CSVARSNTEAFF

v_call: TRBV20-1
clone_size: few
d_call: TRBD2
j_call: TRBJ2-1
cdr3_nt: TGCAGTGCTAGAGAATTGCGCGGGGGGGCTCCCTACAATGAGCAGTTCTTC
cdr3_aa: CSARELRGGAPYNEQFF

v_call: TRBV7-2
clone_size: many
d_call: .
j_call: TRBJ2-7
cdr3_nt: TGTGCCAGCAGCCGAGACTGGACAGTCGCCTTCTACGAGCAGTACTTC
cdr3_aa: CASSRDWTVAFYEQYF

v_call: TRBV11-2
clone_size: many
d_call: .
j_call: TRBJ2-2
cdr3_nt: TGTGCCAGCAGCTTACTATCCGGCCTGAACACCGGGGAGCTGTTTTTT
cdr3_aa: CASSLLSGLNTGELFF

v_call: TRBV5-6
clone_size: many
d_call: TRBD1
j_call: TRBJ1-1
cdr3_nt: TGTGCCAGCAGCTTAGCGACAGGGTCGACTGAAGCTTTCTTT
cdr3_aa: CASSLATGSTEAFF

v_call: TRBV6-2/TRBV6-3
clone_size: few
d_call: TRBD2
j_call: TRBJ2-3
cdr3_nt: TGTGCCAGCAGTGCGCGGGGGACTAGCACAGATACGCAGTATTTT
cdr3_aa: CASSARGTSTDTQYF

v_call: TRBV29-1
clone_size: many
d_call: .
j_call: TRBJ1-6
cdr3_nt: TGCAGCGTTACGGAGGGGGGAAATTCACCCCTCCACTTT
cdr3_aa: CSVTEGGNSPLHF

v_call: TRBV6-6
clone_size: few
d_call: .
j_call: TRBJ2-6
cdr3_nt: TGTGCCGGCAATTCTGGGGCCAACGTCCTGACTTTC
cdr3_aa: CAGNSGANVLTF

v_call: TRBV5-1
clone_size: many
d_call: .
j_call: TRBJ1-6
cdr3_nt: TGCGCCAGCAGCCCGGGCCTACTACCTAATTCACCCCTCCACTTT
cdr3_aa: CASSPGLLPNSPLHF

v_call: TRBV11-3
clone_size: many
d_call: .
j_call: TRBJ2-3
cdr3_nt: TGTGCCAGCATGTTGTCGCCCTCGGTGGCCGACTCGACAGCTCCTACAGATACGCAGTATTTT
cdr3_aa: CASMLSPSVADSTAPTDTQYF

v_call: TRBV20-1
clone_size: .
d_call: TRBD2
j_call: TRBJ2-1
cdr3_nt: TGCAGTGCTACCTTCCTAGCGGGGGGTCACTACAATGAGCAGTTCTTC
cdr3_aa: CSATFLAGGHYNEQFF

v_call: TRBV7-9
clone_size: many
d_call: TRBD1
j_call: TRBJ2-3
cdr3_nt: TGTGCCAGCAGCCCTGGACAGGGGAGGGTCACAGATACGCAGTATTTT
cdr3_aa: CASSPGQGRVTDTQYF

v_call: TRBV11-2
clone_size: many
d_call: TRBD1
j_call: TRBJ2-6
cdr3_nt: TGTGCCAGCAGCCGCGGGACAGGAGACTCTGGGGCCAACGTCCTGACTTTC
cdr3_aa: CASSRGTGDSGANVLTF

v_call: TRBV20-1
clone_size: many
d_call: .
j_call: TRBJ1-5
cdr3_nt: TGCAGTGCTAGAGACGCCTTATCTTCCAATCAGCCCCAGCATTTT
cdr3_aa: CSARDALSSNQPQHF

v_call: TRBV7-2
clone_size: many
d_call: TRBD2
j_call: TRBJ2-3
cdr3_nt: TGTGCCAGCAGCTTACTAGCGGGGAGAAGGGATACGCAGTATTTT
cdr3_aa: CASSLLAGRRDTQYF

v_call: TRBV20-1
clone_size: many
d_call: .
j_call: TRBJ1-6
cdr3_nt: TGCAGTGCTAGGAGGGGGGTTAAAAATTCACCCCTCCACTTT
cdr3_aa: CSARRGVKNSPLHF

v_call: TRBV9
clone_size: few
d_call: TRBD1
j_call: TRBJ1-3
cdr3_nt: TGTGCCAGCAGCGGGGGACAGGGACAAGGAAACACCATATATTTT
cdr3_aa: CASSGGQGQGNTIYF

v_call: TRBV20-1
clone_size: many
d_call: TRBD1
j_call: TRBJ1-1
cdr3_nt: TGCAGTGCCTTCAGGGGGGGGACTGAAGCTTTCTTT
cdr3_aa: CSAFRGGTEAFF

v_call: TRBV24-1
clone_size: few
d_call: TRBD2
j_call: TRBJ2-2
cdr3_nt: TGTGCCACCAGTGTGGGACTAGCGGGGGATCCGAACACCGGGGAGCTGTTTTTT
cdr3_aa: CATSVGLAGDPNTGELFF

v_call: TRBV6-2/TRBV6-3
clone_size: many
d_call: .
j_call: TRBJ1-2
cdr3_nt: TGTGCCAGCATGGCGCAGGGAGAGAACTATGGCTACACCTTC
cdr3_aa: CASMAQGENYGYTF